This T cell receptor (beta chain) comes out of a study of neurological immune-mediated disorders. Study-level points and caveats: Multiple sclerosis patients had less TCR clonal expansion than even healthy controls, unlike HTLV-1-associated myelopathy. One cluster of related CDR3 sequences contained, by phylogenetic grouping, the repertoires of 18 of 34 multiple sclerosis patients and formed a possible signature. Association of the multiple sclerosis repertoire cluster with clinical or MRI features was not observed for any feature.

Per sequencing run, 15-18 subjects together gave over 170 million TCR-beta sequences. One entry per CDR3 protein results from TCRdb running MiXCR on the 5' RACE reads. This table holds about 55,000 distinct CDR3 sequences, 4% to 5.5% found once. Trimming removed 1 base from V and 2 bases from J, with 6 bases in between. CDR1 and CDR2 (germline): MNHNS, SASEGT. CDR3 length: 15 residues. The table lists this clonotype with many counts. Its antigen remains unidentified. The chain uses TRBV6-1 and TRBJ2-6; D possibly corresponds to TRBD2 (5 bases). The sample taken for sequencing was PBMCs. The sequence was obtained from a man aged 50 to 59 with multiple sclerosis. CDR3 DNA: TGTGCCAGCAGTGAAGGGCGGGCTGGGGCCAACGTCCTGACTTTC. It is translated as CASSEGRAGANVLTF.